Here is one TCR beta chain with its context. The data were taken from a study of cytomegalovirus exposure and HLA in healthy donors. Study at large: Among the 300 to 400 donors who were genotyped, approximately 76% fell in the genetic ancestry cluster that is associated with self-reported Caucasian donors.

PCR primers comprised 60 Vbeta and 13 Jbeta primers. The table came from immunoSEQ multiplex PCR; TCRdb's copy has only in-frame clones and leaves some out. The sample contains 130,000 or so clones, just under 80% of which appear only once. The origin of this receptor is a man younger than 45 in good health and CMV-seronegative. Sequenced sample: PBMCs.

The CDR3: CASSIGQGADGAFF. CDR3 nucleotide sequence: TGCGCCAGCAGCATCGGACAGGGGGCTGACGGGGCTTTCTTT. V gene TRBV5-1 combines with J gene TRBJ1-1, with 11 nucleotides matching TRBD1. The J segment lost 11 bases and the V segment lost 4 bases, leaving 10 bases of the junction unmatched. CDR1 is SGHRS and CDR2 is YFSETQ in the germline V gene. The CDR3 spans 14 residues.